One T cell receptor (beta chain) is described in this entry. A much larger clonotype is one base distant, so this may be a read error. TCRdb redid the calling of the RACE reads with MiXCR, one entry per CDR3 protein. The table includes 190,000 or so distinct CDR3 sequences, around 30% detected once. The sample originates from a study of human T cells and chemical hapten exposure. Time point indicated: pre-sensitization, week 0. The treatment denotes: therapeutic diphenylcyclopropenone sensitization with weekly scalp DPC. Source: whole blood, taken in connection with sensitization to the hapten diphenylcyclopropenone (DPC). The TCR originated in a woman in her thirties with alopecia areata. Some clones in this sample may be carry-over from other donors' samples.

The CDR3 DNA reads as TGTGCCAGCACTGGGAACTACGAGCAGTACTTC. Residues: CASTGNYEQYF. The chain recombines TRBV28 with TRBJ2-7; the D is unclear. The ends were cut back, 7 bases at V and 3 bases at J, with 7 bases in the middle. The V gene's germline CDR1 is MDHEN and CDR2 SYDVKM. The CDR3 runs to 11 residues.